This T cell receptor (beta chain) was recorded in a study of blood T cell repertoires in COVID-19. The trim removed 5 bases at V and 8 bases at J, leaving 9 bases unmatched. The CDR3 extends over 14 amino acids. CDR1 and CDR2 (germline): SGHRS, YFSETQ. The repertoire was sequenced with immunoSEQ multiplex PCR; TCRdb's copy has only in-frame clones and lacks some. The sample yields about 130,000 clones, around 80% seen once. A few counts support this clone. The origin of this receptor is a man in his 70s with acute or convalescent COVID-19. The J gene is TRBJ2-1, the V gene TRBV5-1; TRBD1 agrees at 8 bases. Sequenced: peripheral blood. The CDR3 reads CASRYGQGTDEQFF. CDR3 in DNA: TGCGCCAGCAGGTACGGACAGGGAACGGATGAGCAGTTCTTC.